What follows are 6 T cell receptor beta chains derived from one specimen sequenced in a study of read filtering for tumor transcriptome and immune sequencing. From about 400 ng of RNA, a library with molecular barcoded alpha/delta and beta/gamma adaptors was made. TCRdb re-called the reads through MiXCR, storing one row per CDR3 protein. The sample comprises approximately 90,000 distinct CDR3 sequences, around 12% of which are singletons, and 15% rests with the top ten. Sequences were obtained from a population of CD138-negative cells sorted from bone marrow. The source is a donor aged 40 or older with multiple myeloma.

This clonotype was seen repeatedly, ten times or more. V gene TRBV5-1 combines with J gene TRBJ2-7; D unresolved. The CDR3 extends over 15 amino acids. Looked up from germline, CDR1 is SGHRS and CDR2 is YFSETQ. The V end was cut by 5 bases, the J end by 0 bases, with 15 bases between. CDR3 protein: CASSRDRTSSYEQYF. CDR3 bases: TGCGCCAGCAGTAGAGACCGGACCAGCTCCTACGAGCAGTACTTC.

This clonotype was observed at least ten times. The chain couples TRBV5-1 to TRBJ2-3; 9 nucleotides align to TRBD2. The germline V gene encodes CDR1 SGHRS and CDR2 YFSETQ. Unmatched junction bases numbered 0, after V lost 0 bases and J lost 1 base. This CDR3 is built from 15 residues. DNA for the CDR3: TGCGCCAGCAGCTTGGGACTAGCGGGCACAGATACGCAGTATTTT. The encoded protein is CASSLGLAGTDTQYF.

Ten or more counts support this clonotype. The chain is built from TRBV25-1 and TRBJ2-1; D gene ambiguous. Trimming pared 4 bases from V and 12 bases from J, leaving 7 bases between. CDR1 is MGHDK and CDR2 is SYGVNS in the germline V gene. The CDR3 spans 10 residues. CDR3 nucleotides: TGTGCCAGCAGTGGTGAAGCGCAGTTCTTC. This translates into CASSGEAQFF.

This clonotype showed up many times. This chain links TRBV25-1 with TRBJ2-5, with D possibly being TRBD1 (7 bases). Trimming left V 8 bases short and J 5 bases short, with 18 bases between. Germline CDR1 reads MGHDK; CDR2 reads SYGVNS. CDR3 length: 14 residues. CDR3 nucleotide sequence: TGTGCCAGCGGACGACAGGGAGGACTGGAGACCCAGTACTTC. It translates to CASGRQGGLETQYF. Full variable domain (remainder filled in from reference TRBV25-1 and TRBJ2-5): EADIYQTPRYLVIGTGKKITLECSQTMGHDKMYWYQQDPGMELHLIHYSYGVNSTEKGDLSSESTVSRIRTEHFPLTLESARPSHTSQYLCASGRQGGLETQYFGPGTRLLVL.

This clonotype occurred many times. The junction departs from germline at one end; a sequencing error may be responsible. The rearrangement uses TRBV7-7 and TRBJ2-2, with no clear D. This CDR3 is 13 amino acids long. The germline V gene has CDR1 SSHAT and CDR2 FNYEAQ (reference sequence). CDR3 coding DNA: TGTGCTAGCAGCCATGTAGCAGGCGGGGAGCTGTTTTTT. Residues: CASSHVAGGELFF.

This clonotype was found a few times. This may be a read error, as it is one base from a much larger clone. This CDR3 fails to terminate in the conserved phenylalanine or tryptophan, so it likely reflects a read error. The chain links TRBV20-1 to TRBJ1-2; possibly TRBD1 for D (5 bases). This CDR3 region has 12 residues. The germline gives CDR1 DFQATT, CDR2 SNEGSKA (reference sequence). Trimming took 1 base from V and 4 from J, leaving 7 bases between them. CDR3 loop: CSARGDVYGYTL. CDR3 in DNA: TGCAGTGCTAGAGGGGACGTCTATGGCTACACCCTC.